Listed below are T cell receptor beta chains from one sample, sequenced in a study of CD8 T cells in ankylosing spondylitis. TCRdb ran MiXCR on the 5' RACE reads and lists one entry per CDR3 protein. The table includes a few hundred thousand distinct CDR3 sequences, about 17% detected once. The sequenced sample consisted of blood, either unsorted or a sorted T cell fraction (not recorded which). Receptors were obtained from a male donor with ankylosing spondylitis. Each CDR3 is given with its conserved first and last residue. Each record gives: D gene, J gene, V gene, clone size, CDR3 DNA, CDR3 protein. D genes are given only for firm matches. For some rows the clone size is stated as once, few or many, or as a class when expanded; others skip it.

. TRBJ2-7 TRBV6-1 . TGTGCCGGAACAGGGTCCTCCTACGAGCAGTACTTC CAGTGSSYEQYF
. TRBJ2-3 TRBV5-6 few TGTGCCAGCAGCTTGCGGTTTACAGATACGCAGTATTTT CASSLRFTDTQYF
TRBD1 TRBJ2-7 TRBV12-3/TRBV12-4 many TGTGCCAGCAGTCGGACAGGGGAGAATTACGAGCAGTACTTC CASSRTGENYEQYF
. TRBJ2-1 TRBV9 few TGTGCCAGCAGCCCTAGCTCCAGCAATGAGCAGTTCTTC CASSPSSSNEQFF
TRBD1 TRBJ1-2 TRBV7-8 . TGTGCCAGCAGCTTAGAGGGAGCCGGGACAGGGACTTATGGCTACACCTTC CASSLEGAGTGTYGYTF
. TRBJ2-2 TRBV7-2 . TGTGCCAGCAGCGAAGGGCCTAACACCGGGGAGCTGTTTTTT CASSEGPNTGELFF
TRBD1 TRBJ2-1 TRBV12-3/TRBV12-4 . TGTGCCAGCAGCGAACCGGGACAGGGTATAGATGAGCAGTTCTTC CASSEPGQGIDEQFF
TRBD1 TRBJ2-7 TRBV9 few TGTGCCAGCAGCGTGAGTCCGGGACAGCTGTACGAGCAGTACTTC CASSVSPGQLYEQYF
TRBD2 TRBJ2-1 TRBV20-1 . TGCAGTGCTAGAGTAACCGAGCGGGGGGACTACAATGAGCAGTTCTTC CSARVTERGDYNEQFF
. TRBJ2-5 TRBV4-1 few TGCGCCAGCAGCCCCTCCCGGGCCGAGCAAGAGACCCAGTACTTC CASSPSRAEQETQYF
TRBD1 TRBJ2-7 TRBV29-1 . TGCAGCGTTACGGGACAGAACCCCTACGAGCAGTACTTC CSVTGQNPYEQYF
TRBD2 TRBJ2-3 TRBV29-1 . TGCAGCGTTGAAGGGGGGGACTACACCCCTTTGGATACGCAGTATTTT CSVEGGDYTPLDTQYF